One T cell receptor beta chain is described in this entry. This entry comes from a study of technical replicates of blood from several donors. CDR1 is MNHNS and CDR2 is SASEGT in the germline V gene. Trimming shortened V by 5 bases and J by 6 bases, and 20 bases separated the two germline ends. The CDR3 length is 15 residues. Clones were sequenced by immunoSEQ multiplex PCR, and TCRdb holds only the in-frame ones, with some missing. Altogether about 74,000 clones are present, about 95% being singletons, with the ten largest covering under 0.3%. The sequence was obtained from a human donor in good health. The chain employs TRBV6-1 and TRBJ2-7, with D unclear. The sequenced sample consisted of T cells isolated from PBMCs. CDR3 coding DNA: TGTGCCAGCAGTCCCGTGGTCTCAGAATCTGGCGAGCAGTACTTC. Its translation: CASSPVVSESGEQYF.